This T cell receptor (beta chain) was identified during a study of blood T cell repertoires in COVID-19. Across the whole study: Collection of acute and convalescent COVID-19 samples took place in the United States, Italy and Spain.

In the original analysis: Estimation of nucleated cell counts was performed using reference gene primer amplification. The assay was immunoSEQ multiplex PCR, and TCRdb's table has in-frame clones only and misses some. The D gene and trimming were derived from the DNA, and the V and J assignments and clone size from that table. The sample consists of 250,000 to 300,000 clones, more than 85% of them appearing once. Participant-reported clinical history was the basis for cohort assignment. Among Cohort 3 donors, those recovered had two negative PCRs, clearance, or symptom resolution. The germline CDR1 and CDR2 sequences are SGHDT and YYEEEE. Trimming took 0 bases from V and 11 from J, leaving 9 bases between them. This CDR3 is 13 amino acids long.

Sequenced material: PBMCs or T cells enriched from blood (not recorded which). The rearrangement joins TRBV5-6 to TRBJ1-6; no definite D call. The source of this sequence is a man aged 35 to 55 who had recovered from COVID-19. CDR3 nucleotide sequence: TGTGCCAGCAGCTTGGGTCCGTTCGCACCCCTCCACTTT. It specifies CASSLGPFAPLHF.